These 32 T cell receptor beta chains originate from one sample sequenced in a study of T cell responses to AZD1222 COVID-19 vaccine (dated by TCRdb to the early 2020s). Preparation of the library involved the immunoSEQ multiplex PCR assay. Drawn from immuneACCESS, this table holds only the in-frame rearrangements with V and J called that TCRdb kept. Clones are partly lost; checked studies trace under half to an unresolved V gene and leave the rest unexplained. The sample table holds roughly 100,000 clones, of which more than 70% were seen once. The ten largest clones represent 9% to 9.5% of the sample. Reading the label with the study, this specimen's time point is: baseline before first vaccination. Specimen: peripheral blood, collected on day 0 of AZD1222 vaccination. These receptors were collected from an adult in good health.

The genes are TRBV4-3 and TRBJ1-2, with a weak D call TRBD1 (5 bases). CDR3 length: 15 amino acids. Germline V gene data show CDR1 as LGHNA and CDR2 as YSLEER. Trimming pared 4 bases from V and 0 bases from J, leaving 12 bases between. The CDR3 here is CASSPQDGANYGYTF. CDR3 nucleotide sequence: TGCGCCAGCAGCCCACAGGACGGTGCTAACTATGGCTACACCTTC.

This sequence joins TRBV5-5 and TRBJ1-3, with 11 bases fitting TRBD1. Trimming removed 4 bases from V and 7 bases from J; junction bases left unmatched: 10. This CDR3 is built from 16 residues. Per the germline V gene, CDR1 is SGHKS and CDR2 is YYEKEE (reference sequence). CDR3 DNA: TGTGCCAGCAGCGCGTTAGGGGACAGGGGGGATAACACCATATATTTT. Amino acids: CASSALGDRGDNTIYF. The full variable domain, in which reference TRBV5-5 and TRBJ1-3 provide the parts outside the CDR3, is DAGVTQSPTHLIKTRGQQVTLRCSPISGHKSVSWYQQVLGQGPQFIFQYYEKEERGRGNFPDRFSARQFPNYSSELNVNALLLGDSALYLCASSALGDRGDNTIYFGEGSWLTVV.

J is TRBJ1-1 and V is TRBV27; unclear D gene. Germline V gene sequence: CDR1 MNHEY, CDR2 SMNVEV (reference sequence). Trimming stripped 0 bases from V and 4 bases from J, with 12 bases between. This CDR3 is built from 15 residues. DNA for the CDR3: TGTGCCAGCAGTTTATCGATAAGAGCCTCCACTGAAGCTTTCTTT. It codes for CASSLSIRASTEAFF.

The chain employs TRBV6-2 or TRBV6-3 and TRBJ2-1; possible D gene TRBD1, 6 bases. V lost 5 bases to trimming and J lost 8 bases, with 10 bases between them. The CDR3 is 12 amino acids. Germline loops: CDR1 MNHEY, CDR2 SVGEGT. CDR3 residues: CASSPQGYEQFF. The CDR3 DNA follows: TGTGCCAGCAGTCCACAGGGTTATGAGCAGTTCTTC.

The rearrangement uses TRBV7-9 and TRBJ2-1; TRBD1 agrees at 9 bases. The CDR3 length is 14 residues. V shed 4 bases, J shed 5 bases, and the junction held 3 bases outside the gene matches. In germline, CDR1 is SEHNR, CDR2 FQNEAQ (reference sequence). The CDR3 sequence: CASSSHRGHNEQFF. CDR3 nucleotides: TGTGCCAGCAGCTCCCACAGGGGGCACAATGAGCAGTTCTTC.

V and J are TRBV13 and TRBJ2-7, with D possibly matching TRBD1 (6 bases). Trimming removed 4 bases at V and 0 bases at J, with 13 bases between. This CDR3 is built from 15 residues. CDR1 and CDR2 (germline): PRHDT, FYEKMQ (reference sequence). The CDR3 loop is CASSSSGTSSYEQYF. DNA for the CDR3: TGTGCCAGCAGCTCCTCCGGGACAAGCTCCTACGAGCAGTACTTC.

J is TRBJ1-2 and V is TRBV6-1; 8 bases agree with TRBD1. The CDR3 covers 13 residues. V was pared by 1 base and J by 8 bases, with 3 bases of the junction left unmatched. Germline V gene data show CDR1 as MNHNS and CDR2 as SASEGT. CDR3 amino acids: CASSEGQGMGYTF. DNA for the CDR3: TGTGCCAGCAGTGAAGGACAGGGGATGGGCTACACCTTC.

V is TRBV7-9 and J is TRBJ1-4; TRBD1 might be the D (5 bases). V shed 3 bases and J shed 4 bases, with 9 bases lying between them. From germline, CDR1 is SEHNR and CDR2 FQNEAQ (reference sequence). This CDR3 is 14 amino acids long. CDR3 in amino acids: CASSLGGINEKLFF. CDR3 nucleotide sequence: TGTGCCAGCAGCTTGGGGGGAATTAATGAAAAACTGTTTTTT.

J is TRBJ1-4 and V is TRBV15, with D possibly TRBD1 on 5 matching bases. Germline CDR1 and CDR2: LNHNV and YYDKDF (reference sequence). The CDR3 extends over 15 amino acids. V lost 0 bases and J lost 3, with 8 bases in between. CDR3 nucleotides: TGTGCCACCAGCAGAGATGGGGGGTCTAATGAAAAACTGTTTTTT. This sequence encodes CATSRDGGSNEKLFF. The full variable domain, rest sourced from reference TRBV15 and TRBJ1-4, is DAMVIQNPRYQVTQFGKPVTLSCSQTLNHNVMYWYQQKSSQAPKLLFHYYDKDFNNEADTPDNFQSRRPNTSFCFLDIRSPGLGDTAMYLCATSRDGGSNEKLFFGSGTQLSVL.

This chain joins TRBV7-8 and TRBJ1-4, with 11 bases lining up with TRBD1. CDR3 length: 17 amino acids. With V trimmed by 5 bases and J by 1 base, 6 bases remained unmatched. Germline V lookup: CDR1 SGHVS, CDR2 FQNEAQ. DNA for the CDR3: TGTGCCAGCAGCCTACGGGACAGGGGGGGAACTAATGAAAAACTGTTTTTT. It specifies CASSLRDRGGTNEKLFF.

The V call is TRBV10-3, the J call TRBJ2-3; 10 bases line up with TRBD1. CDR1 and CDR2 (germline): ENHRY, SYGVKD. V was clipped by 7 bases and J by 5 bases; unmatched bases: 6. This CDR3 has 14 residues. The CDR3 DNA follows: TGTGCCATCAAGCTTGGACAGGGGGTAGATACGCAGTATTTT. Encoded protein: CAIKLGQGVDTQYF.

The chain combines TRBV27 with TRBJ2-7, with 7 bases aligning to TRBD2. The CDR3 runs 17 residues. From germline, CDR1 is MNHEY and CDR2 SMNVEV (reference sequence). V lost 3 bases and J lost 2; bases outside the gene matches: 13. The CDR3 region is CASSFNRREASPYEQYF. DNA of the CDR3: TGTGCCAGCAGTTTTAATCGTCGGGAGGCCTCTCCCTACGAGCAGTACTTC.

The chain links TRBV5-5 to TRBJ1-2; possible D gene TRBD1, 6 bases. This CDR3 region has 15 residues. V was clipped by 3 bases and J by 9 bases, with 21 bases between them. Germline CDR1 reads SGHKS; CDR2 reads YYEKEE (reference sequence). CDR3 DNA: TGTGCCAGCAGCTCCCAATTGGACAGAATCTACAGCTACACCTTC. This sequence encodes CASSSQLDRIYSYTF.

This clone appeared a few times. This chain joins TRBV5-1 and TRBJ2-3; TRBD2 matches at 8 bases. V gave up 1 base and J gave up 2 bases; unmatched junction bases: 6. CDR1 and CDR2 from the germline V gene are SGHRS and YFSETQ. The length of the CDR3 is 16 residues. The CDR3 coding sequence is TGCGCCAGCAGCTTGCCGTGGCGGGAGGTCACAGATACGCAGTATTTT. Its protein product is CASSLPWREVTDTQYF.

The chain carries TRBV6-2 or TRBV6-3 and TRBJ2-1; D may be TRBD2 (6 bases). Germline CDR1 is MNHEY and CDR2 is SVGEGT. CDR3 length: 15 amino acids. The germline V and J ends were trimmed by 6 bases and 6 bases, with 18 bases remaining between them. This chain's CDR3 is CASSQMTRIRNEQFF. In nucleotides, the CDR3 is TGTGCCAGCAGCCAGATGACTAGAATCCGCAATGAGCAGTTCTTC.

V gene TRBV18 combines with J gene TRBJ1-5, with 9 bases lining up with TRBD1. This CDR3 comprises 15 residues. The germline CDR1 and CDR2 sequences are KGHSH and LQKENI. Trimming took 2 bases from V and 4 from J; bases not matched to a gene: 3. The CDR3 nucleotides read TGTGCCAGCTCACCAGCGGGACAGGGTAATCAGCCCCAGCATTTT. It is translated as CASSPAGQGNQPQHF.

The rearrangement joins TRBV19 to TRBJ2-1, with 7 bases identical to TRBD2. CDR1 and CDR2 (germline): LNHDA, SQIVND (reference sequence). J lost 4 bases, V lost 2 bases, and 17 bases had no gene match. The CDR3 has 19 residues. This chain's CDR3 is CASSIKGWASGLPYNEQFF. CDR3 nucleotide sequence: TGTGCCAGTAGTATAAAGGGGTGGGCTAGCGGACTTCCTTACAATGAGCAGTTCTTC.

This sequence joins TRBV7-6 and TRBJ2-5; 11 nucleotides line up with TRBD2. From germline, CDR1 is SGHVS and CDR2 FNYEAQ. Unmatched junction bases numbered 5, after V lost 1 base and J lost 4 bases. This CDR3 region has 16 residues. The CDR3 region has the DNA TGTGCCAGCAGCTTAGAAGGTAGCGGGAGGGCAGAGACCCAGTACTTC. Protein: CASSLEGSGRAETQYF.

The rearrangement joins TRBV27 to TRBJ1-3, with D perhaps TRBD1 (6 bases). CDR1 and CDR2 (germline): MNHEY, SMNVEV (reference sequence). The CDR3 spans 14 residues. Trimming cost V 4 bases and J 4 bases, with 11 bases left between them. The CDR3 sequence is CASSSRGPGNTIYF. The DNA for the CDR3 is TGTGCCAGCAGTTCCAGGGGTCCCGGAAACACCATATATTTT.

This chain uses TRBV19 with TRBJ2-1; weak D call: TRBD2 (6 bases). V shed 4 bases and J shed 12 bases, with 16 bases lying between them. The CDR3 consists of 13 residues. Germline V lookup: CDR1 LNHDA, CDR2 SQIVND (reference sequence). CDR3 in amino acids: CASSTNSFGGQFF. The CDR3 DNA follows: TGTGCCAGTAGTACGAATAGCTTCGGGGGGCAGTTCTTC.

The rearrangement joins TRBV5-1 to TRBJ2-1; D gene ambiguous. This CDR3 comprises 15 residues. Germline-derived CDR1 and CDR2 are SGHRS and YFSETQ. Between the trimmed V and J ends, which lost 1 base and 4 bases, there was a span of 12 bases. The CDR3 coding sequence is TGCGCCAGCAGCTTGCGGCAGGCCATTTACAATGAGCAGTTCTTC. Its translation: CASSLRQAIYNEQFF.

The chain couples TRBV28 to TRBJ1-2; maybe TRBD1 (5 bases). V was pared by 5 bases and J by 2 bases, with 15 bases between. The CDR3 is made up of 15 amino acids. Germline lookup yields CDR1 MDHEN and CDR2 SYDVKM. The CDR3 reads CASSTPSGRNYGYTF. CDR3 DNA: TGTGCCAGCAGTACCCCCTCGGGGCGAAACTATGGCTACACCTTC.

The genes are TRBV4-3 and TRBJ2-1; D unresolved. This CDR3 is built from 15 residues. V was clipped by 0 bases and J by 9 bases, with 15 bases between them. The V gene's germline CDR1 is LGHNA and CDR2 YSLEER. The CDR3 loop is CASSQDRLAPPEQFF. CDR3 DNA sequence: TGCGCCAGCAGCCAAGATCGACTGGCCCCCCCTGAGCAGTTCTTC.

The chain joins TRBV29-1 to TRBJ2-3; 7 bases fit TRBD1. CDR3 length: 14 amino acids. The germline V gene encodes CDR1 SQVTM and CDR2 ANQGSEA. V lost 5 bases, J lost 4 bases, and 9 bases stayed unmatched. This CDR3 reads CSVRRTGGPDTQYF. The CDR3 nucleotides are TGCAGCGTTCGACGGACAGGAGGCCCAGATACGCAGTATTTT.

The chain recombines TRBV15 with TRBJ2-7; 10 bases agree with TRBD2. Unmatched junction bases numbered 3, after V lost 4 bases and J lost 3 bases. CDR3 length: 14 residues. Looked up from germline, CDR1 is LNHNV and CDR2 is YYDKDF (reference sequence). This chain's CDR3 is CATSKAGGFYEQYF. The CDR3 DNA is TGTGCCACCAGCAAAGCGGGAGGGTTCTACGAGCAGTACTTC.

The chain is built from TRBV28 and TRBJ1-2; D remains ambiguous. Looked up from germline, CDR1 is MDHEN and CDR2 is SYDVKM. The CDR3 spans 13 residues. Trimming left V 9 bases short and J 3 bases short, with 14 bases between. The CDR3 sequence: CASYRLIDYGYTF. CDR3 in DNA: TGTGCCAGTTACAGACTAATAGACTATGGCTACACCTTC.

The chain is built from TRBV28 and TRBJ2-5; D not certain. This CDR3 comprises 12 residues. In germline, CDR1 is MDHEN, CDR2 SYDVKM. Trimming shortened V by 7 bases and J by 5 bases, and 11 bases separated the two germline ends. CDR3: CASKGMEETQYF. CDR3 DNA sequence: TGTGCCAGCAAAGGTATGGAGGAGACCCAGTACTTC. Together with reference TRBV28 and TRBJ2-5, the CDR3 gives the full variable domain: DVKVTQSSRYLVKRTGEKVFLECVQDMDHENMFWYRQDPGLGLRLIYFSYDVKMKEKGDIPEGYSVSREKKERFSLILESASTNQTSMYLCASKGMEETQYFGPGTRLLVL.

The rearrangement uses TRBV2 and TRBJ2-1; a weak D match, TRBD2 (5 bases). Germline lookup yields CDR1 SNHLY and CDR2 FYNNEI. The CDR3 has 15 amino acids. The V and J ends lost 3 bases and 8 bases respectively, with 17 bases between them. CDR3 amino acids: CASSESRGEVYEQFF. The CDR3 DNA follows: TGTGCCAGCAGTGAGAGTCGGGGAGAGGTGTATGAGCAGTTCTTC.

A few counts support this clone. The chain combines TRBV6-2 or TRBV6-3 with TRBJ1-2; D call uncertain. Germline V gene data show CDR1 as MNHEY and CDR2 as SVGEGT. CDR3 length: 15 amino acids. V was trimmed by 2 bases and J by 0 bases, leaving 10 bases between them. DNA for the CDR3: TGTGCCAGCAGTTACGAAGGGATCGCTAACTATGGCTACACCTTC. Its protein is CASSYEGIANYGYTF.

This chain joins TRBV5-1 and TRBJ2-5; D possibly uses TRBD1 or TRBD2 (5 bases each). Germline CDR1 is SGHRS and CDR2 is YFSETQ. This CDR3 spans 16 amino acids. V was pared by 1 base and J by 4 bases, with 17 bases between. Written as DNA, the CDR3 is TGCGCCAGCAGCTTGTCAGGTACCGGGGCCGGAGAGACCCAGTACTTC. It codes for CASSLSGTGAGETQYF.

This rearrangement joins TRBV3-1 (or the pseudogene TRBV3-2) to TRBJ2-5; TRBD1 matches 8 bases. The CDR3 is 18 residues long. The V gene's germline CDR1 is LGHDT and CDR2 YNNKEL (reference sequence). V lost 1 base to trimming and J lost 4 bases; unmatched junction nucleotides: 14. The CDR3 is CASSQVARRQGNRETQYF. CDR3 in DNA: TGTGCCAGCAGCCAAGTAGCCAGGAGACAGGGGAATAGAGAGACCCAGTACTTC.

This chain connects TRBV4-1 to TRBJ1-1, with no clear D. The CDR3 spans 14 residues. V gave up 4 bases and J gave up 5 bases, with 14 bases separating them. Germline V gives CDR1 MGHRA, CDR2 YSYEKL. The CDR3 sequence: CASSPGPPGTEAFF. CDR3 nucleotide sequence: TGCGCCAGCAGCCCCGGCCCCCCGGGAACTGAAGCTTTCTTT.